These T cell receptor beta chains were read from a single sample in a study of blood T cell repertoires in COVID-19. Only in-frame clones appear in the TCRdb table, and some are missing; sequencing was by immunoSEQ multiplex PCR. The data show more than 65,000 clones, roughly 89% seen once. Sequenced sample: peripheral blood. The receptors stem from a man in his sixties with acute or convalescent COVID-19. Each CDR3 is given with its conserved first and last residue. The D gene is left open where the match is weak. Expanded clones are given a class, and other clones once, few, many or no size at all.

D gene: .; clone size: .; J gene: TRBJ1-5; V gene: TRBV12-3/TRBV12-4; CDR3 protein: CASSPTGNQPQHF; CDR3 DNA: TGTGCCAGCAGCCCTACAGGGAATCAGCCCCAGCATTTT
D gene: TRBD1; clone size: .; J gene: TRBJ1-4; V gene: TRBV6-6; CDR3 protein: CASSLTGNDEKLFF; CDR3 DNA: TGTGCCAGCAGTTTGACAGGGAATGATGAAAAACTGTTTTTT
D gene: TRBD1; clone size: .; J gene: TRBJ1-5; V gene: TRBV6-2/TRBV6-3; CDR3 protein: CASSPRGRVGNQPQHF; CDR3 DNA: TGTGCCAGCAGCCCTAGGGGGCGGGTTGGCAATCAGCCCCAGCATTTT
D gene: TRBD1; clone size: .; J gene: TRBJ1-2; V gene: TRBV6-5; CDR3 protein: CASSSGTVYGYTF; CDR3 DNA: TGTGCCAGCAGTTCCGGGACAGTCTATGGCTACACCTTC
D gene: .; clone size: .; J gene: TRBJ1-2; V gene: TRBV28; CDR3 protein: CASSPHGGEGGYTF; CDR3 DNA: TGTGCCAGCAGTCCGCATGGGGGCGAGGGTGGCTACACCTTC
D gene: TRBD1; clone size: .; J gene: TRBJ1-5; V gene: TRBV30; CDR3 protein: CAWGTELPTGPQHF; CDR3 DNA: TGTGCCTGGGGGACAGAACTCCCCACTGGGCCCCAGCATTTT
D gene: TRBD1; clone size: .; J gene: TRBJ2-1; V gene: TRBV27; CDR3 protein: CASSSRDSLREQFF; CDR3 DNA: TGTGCCAGCAGTTCCAGGGACAGCCTTCGGGAGCAGTTCTTC
D gene: .; clone size: .; J gene: TRBJ1-3; V gene: TRBV4-1; CDR3 protein: CASSQDRGMGNTIYF; CDR3 DNA: TGCGCCAGCAGCCAAGACAGGGGTATGGGAAACACCATATATTTT
D gene: TRBD2; clone size: .; J gene: TRBJ2-5; V gene: TRBV9; CDR3 protein: CASSVAASGGPSQETQYF; CDR3 DNA: TGTGCCAGCAGCGTAGCAGCTAGCGGGGGACCTAGCCAAGAGACCCAGTACTTC
D gene: .; clone size: .; J gene: TRBJ1-4; V gene: TRBV7-2; CDR3 protein: CASSPQGPANEKLFF; CDR3 DNA: TGTGCCAGCAGCCCGCAGGGGCCGGCTAATGAAAAACTGTTTTTT
D gene: .; clone size: .; J gene: TRBJ1-6; V gene: TRBV4-1; CDR3 protein: CASSQGTWPLHF; CDR3 DNA: TGCGCCAGCAGCCAGGGGACTTGGCCCCTCCACTTT
D gene: .; clone size: once; J gene: TRBJ1-1; V gene: TRBV19; CDR3 protein: CASSSSWRQAKNTEAFF; CDR3 DNA: TGTGCCAGTAGTTCCTCTTGGCGACAGGCGAAGAACACTGAAGCTTTCTTT
D gene: TRBD1; clone size: .; J gene: TRBJ1-1; V gene: TRBV6-5; CDR3 protein: CARSYSTGEAFF; CDR3 DNA: TGTGCCCGCAGTTACTCGACAGGGGAAGCTTTCTTT
D gene: .; clone size: .; J gene: TRBJ2-7; V gene: TRBV27; CDR3 protein: CASRGTGSYEQYF; CDR3 DNA: TGTGCCAGCAGGGGAACAGGGAGTTACGAGCAGTACTTC
D gene: .; clone size: .; J gene: TRBJ1-1; V gene: TRBV10-1; CDR3 protein: CASSESGANTEAFF; CDR3 DNA: TGCGCCAGCAGTGAGTCTGGGGCCAACACTGAAGCTTTCTTT
D gene: TRBD1; clone size: .; J gene: TRBJ1-1; V gene: TRBV27; CDR3 protein: CASSRDRGRTEAFF; CDR3 DNA: TGTGCCAGCAGTCGTGACAGGGGCAGGACTGAAGCTTTCTTT
D gene: TRBD1; clone size: .; J gene: TRBJ1-2; V gene: TRBV9; CDR3 protein: CASSPTGAYGYTF; CDR3 DNA: TGTGCCAGCAGCCCTACAGGGGCCTATGGCTACACCTTC
D gene: TRBD2; clone size: .; J gene: TRBJ2-1; V gene: TRBV2; CDR3 protein: CASIHGLEGNEQFF; CDR3 DNA: TGTGCCAGCATTCACGGACTAGAGGGCAATGAGCAGTTCTTC
D gene: .; clone size: .; J gene: TRBJ2-1; V gene: TRBV5-1; CDR3 protein: CASSLGAGTPTRDEQFF; CDR3 DNA: TGCGCCAGCAGCTTGGGGGCCGGGACTCCTACCAGGGATGAGCAGTTCTTC
D gene: TRBD2; clone size: .; J gene: TRBJ2-5; V gene: TRBV5-1; CDR3 protein: CASSLGTSGYQEAQYF; CDR3 DNA: TGCGCCAGCAGCTTGGGGACTAGCGGGTACCAAGAGGCCCAGTACTTC
D gene: .; clone size: .; J gene: TRBJ1-2; V gene: TRBV18; CDR3 protein: CASSQTPYYRDGYTF; CDR3 DNA: TGTGCCAGCTCACAAACTCCGTATTACAGGGATGGCTACACCTTC
D gene: TRBD2; clone size: once; J gene: TRBJ2-1; V gene: TRBV3-1/TRBV3-2; CDR3 protein: CASSPRGLSIDEQFF; CDR3 DNA: TGTGCCAGCAGCCCAAGGGGACTATCAATAGATGAGCAGTTCTTC
D gene: .; clone size: .; J gene: TRBJ2-5; V gene: TRBV4-2; CDR3 protein: CASSQDPGQETQYF; CDR3 DNA: TGTGCCAGCAGCCAAGACCCGGGACAAGAGACCCAGTACTTC
D gene: .; clone size: .; J gene: TRBJ1-6; V gene: TRBV9; CDR3 protein: CASSVADKNSPLHF; CDR3 DNA: TGTGCCAGCAGCGTAGCTGACAAGAATTCACCCCTCCACTTT
D gene: .; clone size: .; J gene: TRBJ2-3; V gene: TRBV5-8; CDR3 protein: CASSPEGRPTDTQYF; CDR3 DNA: TGTGCCAGCAGCCCCGAAGGGAGACCCACAGATACGCAGTATTTT
D gene: TRBD1; clone size: .; J gene: TRBJ1-6; V gene: TRBV7-2; CDR3 protein: CASSHRTGPGSPLHF; CDR3 DNA: TGTGCCAGCAGCCATAGGACAGGTCCAGGATCACCCCTCCACTTT
D gene: TRBD1; clone size: .; J gene: TRBJ1-2; V gene: TRBV6-2/TRBV6-3; CDR3 protein: CASSYSPRTGTNGYTF; CDR3 DNA: TGTGCCAGCAGTTACTCACCCAGGACAGGGACAAATGGCTACACCTTC
D gene: .; clone size: .; J gene: TRBJ2-7; V gene: TRBV27; CDR3 protein: CASSSTGTTYYEQYF; CDR3 DNA: TGTGCCAGCAGTTCGACCGGGACAACCTACTACGAGCAGTACTTC